Below are 9 T cell receptor beta chains sequenced from a single sample in a study of shared clonotypes between healthy human individuals. This table comes from immunoSEQ multiplex PCR, and its TCRdb copy is limited to in-frame clones, with some not included. The data contain 2 million to 3 million clones, approximately 92% of them singletons. Sequenced material: naive CD4+ T cells sorted from blood. As to subset: CD45RA+ positively selected. The source is a man aged 18 to 29 in good health.

This clone occurred once. The V and J genes are TRBV2 and TRBJ1-2; D unclear. With 8 bases removed from V and 7 bases from J, the gap between germline ends came to 26 bases. This CDR3 is built from 16 residues. Per germline, CDR1 SNHLY and CDR2 FYNNEI. The CDR3: CASVPARRLAGGGYTF. The CDR3 bases are TGTGCCAGCGTTCCGGCCCGAAGGCTCGCGGGAGGTGGCTACACCTTC. Together with reference TRBV2 and TRBJ1-2, the CDR3 gives the full variable domain: EPEVTQTPSHQVTQMGQEVILRCVPISNHLYFYWYRQILGQKVEFLVSFYNNEISEKSEIFDDQFSVERPDGSNFTLKIRSTKLEDSAMYFCASVPARRLAGGGYTFGSGTRLTVV.

In DNA, the CDR3 is TGCGCCAGCACCCCGACCGAGGGACTAATAATGACCAATGAGCAGTTCTTC. Translating gives CASTPTEGLIMTNEQFF. This chain links TRBV5-1 with TRBJ2-1; 7 bases fit TRBD2. Germline CDR1 is SGHRS and CDR2 is YFSETQ. The junction had 18 bases not matched to a gene; V was cut back by 6 bases and J by 6 bases. The CDR3 contains 17 residues.

DNA for the CDR3: TGTGCCAGCAGCCCAGACCTAATAGCCGGAGAGACCCAGTACTTC. Translated: CASSPDLIAGETQYF. The gene calls are TRBV7-6 and TRBJ2-5; D not resolved. From germline, CDR1 is SGHVS and CDR2 FNYEAQ. The V end was cut by 5 bases, the J end by 4 bases, with 17 bases between. The CDR3 consists of 15 residues.

The chain links TRBV4-1 to TRBJ2-7, with TRBD2 matching 8 bases. Trimming at V came to 1 base and at J to 2 bases, leaving 7 bases not matched to a gene. The CDR3 loop spans 16 amino acids. Germline V gene lookup returns CDR1 MGHRA and CDR2 YSYEKL. The CDR3 DNA reads as TGCGCCAGCAGCCAAGCCGCGGGCGGGGGGACCTACGAGCAGTACTTC. It yields the protein CASSQAAGGGTYEQYF.

The V gene is TRBV11-2, the J gene TRBJ2-3; 8 nucleotides align to TRBD1. CDR3 size: 13 residues. Germline trimming cut 5 bases from V and 9 bases from J; bases unmatched to any gene: 7. CDR1 is SGHAT and CDR2 is FQNNGV in the germline V gene. Here the CDR3 DNA reads TGTGCCAGCAGCCTCGACAGGGGACGAACGCAGTATTTT. It encodes CASSLDRGRTQYF.

This sequence joins TRBV19 and TRBJ1-2; D is undetermined. Trimming removed 1 base from V and 0 bases from J, with 9 bases in between. The CDR3 runs 15 residues. Germline assignment: CDR1 LNHDA and CDR2 SQIVND (reference sequence). CDR3 amino acids: CASSIVGSSNYGYTF. As DNA, the CDR3 is TGTGCCAGTAGTATAGTGGGCAGCTCTAACTATGGCTACACCTTC.

Notes on this clone: The same CDR3 also results from other DNA sequences found in this sample. This sequence joins TRBV7-9 and TRBJ1-5; D perhaps matches TRBD1 (5 bases). The CDR3 consists of 14 residues. Germline V gene sequence: CDR1 SEHNR, CDR2 FQNEAQ (reference sequence). The ends were cut back, 6 bases at V and 0 bases at J, with 9 bases in the middle. This chain's CDR3 is CASSQQDSNQPQHF. The CDR3 coding sequence is TGTGCCAGCAGTCAACAGGATAGCAATCAGCCCCAGCATTTT.

The chain couples TRBV5-4 to TRBJ2-1; D not certain. The CDR3 is 15 residues long. V was trimmed by 6 bases and J by 3 bases, leaving 16 bases between them. CDR1 and CDR2 (germline): SGHNT, YYREEE (reference sequence). Written as DNA, the CDR3 is TGTGCCAGCACCACCGATTGGGCAGGCTACAATGAGCAGTTCTTC. This encodes CASTTDWAGYNEQFF.

Details on this clone: This sample includes further DNA sequences coding for the same CDR3. The V and J genes are TRBV6-5 and TRBJ1-5, with D unresolved. CDR1 and CDR2 from the germline V gene are MNHEY and SVGAGI. The CDR3 is 13 residues long. V gave up 0 bases and J gave up 6 bases, with 6 bases separating them. The CDR3 here is CASSYSKSQPQHF. The DNA for the CDR3 is TGTGCCAGCAGTTACTCGAAGTCTCAGCCCCAGCATTTT.